One and the same sample provided the 6 T cell receptor beta chains below, sequenced in a study of Ad26.COV2.S vaccination and SARS-CoV-2 variants. As to treatment: some 20 received Ad26.COV2.S at low or high dose, single or two shots; roughly 5 received placebo; per-sample allocation not given. At day 63 after the first vaccine or placebo injection, samples were drawn. Libraries were prepared by immunoSEQ multiplex PCR; TCRdb keeps only in-frame clonotypes and omits some of them. The sample contains 500,000 or so clones, around 90% of which appear only once. The sequencing here drew on peripheral blood, taken in a trial of Ad26.COV2.S vaccine versus placebo. The source is a person between 18 and 60 years old who received the Ad26.COV2.S COVID-19 vaccine or a placebo.

V is TRBV7-3 and J is TRBJ1-1; D possibly corresponds to TRBD1 (6 bases). Trimming took off 6 bases at V and 1 base at J, with 9 bases between the two ends. Germline-derived CDR1 and CDR2 are SGHTA and FQGTGA. This CDR3 is built from 13 residues. This chain's CDR3 is CASSPGANTEAFF. CDR3 nucleotides: TGTGCCAGCAGTCCGGGGGCGAACACTGAAGCTTTCTTT.

The chain recombines TRBV6-6 with TRBJ2-1; possibly TRBD2 for D (6 bases). Germline assignment: CDR1 MNHNY and CDR2 SVGAGI (reference sequence). V gave up 4 bases and J gave up 14 bases, with 15 bases separating them. The CDR3 is 12 amino acids. The CDR3 DNA is TGTGCCAGCAGTTCCTCGGACTACCGGGAGTTCTTC. As protein: CASSSSDYREFF.

This sequence joins TRBV7-9 and TRBJ1-3, with 7 positions matching TRBD1. The J segment lost 4 bases and the V segment lost 5 bases, leaving 11 bases of the junction unmatched. In germline, CDR1 is SEHNR, CDR2 FQNEAQ (reference sequence). This CDR3 has 16 amino acids. In DNA form, the CDR3 reads TGTGCCAGCAGCAAAAGGGGGCATGCGGCCGGAAACACCATATATTTT. Encoded protein: CASSKRGHAAGNTIYF.

This clone was recorded only once. The chain joins TRBV19 to TRBJ1-5; D unclear. V gave up 5 bases and J gave up 1 base, with 12 bases separating them. CDR3 size: 15 residues. The V gene's germline CDR1 is LNHDA and CDR2 SQIVND (reference sequence). The CDR3: CASSRQRESNQPQHF. In DNA form, the CDR3 reads TGTGCCAGTAGTCGGCAGAGGGAGAGCAATCAGCCCCAGCATTTT. The full variable domain, rest sourced from reference TRBV19 and TRBJ1-5, is DGGITQSPKYLFRKEGQNVTLSCEQNLNHDAMYWYRQDPGQGLRLIYYSQIVNDFQKGDIAEGYSVSREKKESFPLTVTSAQKNPTAFYLCASSRQRESNQPQHFGDGTRLSIL.

This clone was counted between two and nine times. The chain employs TRBV18 and TRBJ2-2; D not resolved. CDR3 length equals 14 residues. Germline assignment: CDR1 KGHSH and CDR2 LQKENI. The V and J ends lost 4 bases and 4 bases respectively, with 10 bases between them. The CDR3 DNA sequence: TGTGCCAGCTCACTCGCAACATTCACCGGGGAGCTGTTTTTT. It translates to CASSLATFTGELFF.

The V call is TRBV19, the J call TRBJ2-7; D not resolved. V was clipped by 5 bases and J by 7 bases, with 15 bases between them. The CDR3 loop spans 13 amino acids. Germline assignment: CDR1 LNHDA and CDR2 SQIVND (reference sequence). CDR3 coding DNA: TGTGCCAGTAGTCCGAAGCATTCGGGTGAGCAGTACTTC. This encodes CASSPKHSGEQYF.